The next 26 T cell receptor beta chains were all read from a single sample in a study of blood T cell repertoires in COVID-19. Here immunoSEQ multiplex PCR was the method, and the copy in TCRdb shows in-frame clones only, minus some. The repertoire holds 310,000 or so clones, with approximately 88% as singletons. What was sequenced was peripheral blood. Receptors originate from a young man with COVID-19, enrolled during active disease.

This chain joins TRBV19 and TRBJ1-1; unclear D gene. The CDR3 is made up of 13 amino acids. Per germline, CDR1 LNHDA and CDR2 SQIVND (reference sequence). The ends were cut back, 7 bases at V and 0 bases at J, with 9 bases in the middle. CDR3 DNA: TGTGCCAGTAAAGGAACTATGAACACTGAAGCTTTCTTT. Translating gives CASKGTMNTEAFF.

The table lists this clone with a count of one. The chain employs TRBV28 and TRBJ2-3; the D is unclear. The CDR3 is 12 residues long. The ends were cut back, 3 bases at V and 4 bases at J, with 5 bases in the middle. CDR1 is MDHEN, CDR2 SYDVKM, per germline. The DNA for the CDR3 is TGTGCCAGCAGTTTTAGCTCAGATACGCAGTATTTT. Amino acids: CASSFSSDTQYF.

This sequence joins TRBV4-2 and TRBJ1-6, with 9 positions matching TRBD1. The CDR3 spans 18 residues. Germline trimming cut 0 bases from V and 9 bases from J; bases unmatched to any gene: 12. Per the germline V gene, CDR1 is LGHNA and CDR2 is YNFKEQ. In DNA, the CDR3 is TGTGCCAGCAGCCAAGATGTGAGACGGGGGACAGGGAGTTCACCCCTCCACTTT. This codes for CASSQDVRRGTGSSPLHF.

The gene calls are TRBV15 and TRBJ1-5, with 10 bases identical to TRBD1. CDR3 length: 19 amino acids. Trimming cost V 0 bases and J 7 bases; bases outside gene matches: 15. CDR1 is LNHNV, CDR2 YYDKDF, per germline (reference sequence). CDR3 coding DNA: TGTGCCACCAGCAGAGATAGGGAGGCGGGACAGGGGTATAGACAGCCCCAGCATTTT. Its translation is CATSRDREAGQGYRQPQHF.

The chain has TRBV6-5 and TRBJ1-1; D is possibly TRBD1 (5 bases). The ends were cut back, 9 bases at V and 1 base at J, with 12 bases in the middle. This CDR3 has 13 amino acids. Germline CDR1 is MNHEY and CDR2 is SVGAGI. The CDR3 nucleotides are TGTGCCAGTCTAAGGGGAAAGAACACTGAAGCTTTCTTT. It translates to CASLRGKNTEAFF.

The rearrangement uses TRBV29-1 and TRBJ2-1; 9 bases align to TRBD2. Trimming cost V 4 bases and J 2 bases; bases outside gene matches: 9. This CDR3 is 16 amino acids long. Germline assignment: CDR1 SQVTM and CDR2 ANQGSEA. The CDR3 region is CSVVPSASGAYNEQFF. CDR3 DNA: TGCAGCGTTGTACCTTCGGCTAGCGGGGCCTACAATGAGCAGTTCTTC.

This chain links TRBV4-1 with TRBJ2-2, with 12 nucleotides matching TRBD2. The ends lost 6 bases at V and 0 bases at J; junction bases unmatched: 5. This CDR3 region has 17 residues. Germline CDR1 reads MGHRA; CDR2 reads YSYEKL. CDR3 in amino acids: CASSKLAGGSNTGELFF. In nucleotides, the CDR3 is TGCGCCAGCAGTAAACTAGCGGGGGGATCGAACACCGGGGAGCTGTTTTTT.

CDR3 nucleotides: TGCGCCAGCAGGAGATCTATCGATAGCGGGTCTTACGAGCAGTACTTC. It translates to CASRRSIDSGSYEQYF. The chain is built from TRBV5-1 and TRBJ2-7; the match to TRBD2 covers 7 bases. Germline CDR1 is SGHRS and CDR2 is YFSETQ. This CDR3 has 16 residues. The ends lost 5 bases at V and 4 bases at J; junction bases unmatched: 15.

The genes are TRBV29-1 and TRBJ2-7; D may be TRBD1 (6 bases). Germline CDR1 SQVTM, CDR2 ANQGSEA. The CDR3 covers 12 residues. V dropped 5 bases and J dropped 1 base, with 9 bases sitting between them. The CDR3 reads CSVRDNSYEQYF. Here the CDR3 DNA reads TGCAGCGTTAGGGACAATTCCTACGAGCAGTACTTC.

The chain has TRBV3-1 (or the pseudogene TRBV3-2) and TRBJ1-6, with D possibly being TRBD1 (6 bases). Trimming took 1 base from V and 5 from J, leaving 6 bases between them. There are 14 residues in the CDR3. The germline V gene has CDR1 LGHDT and CDR2 YNNKEL (reference sequence). The CDR3 DNA sequence: TGTGCCAGCAGCCAAGGGACAGATAATTCACCCCTCCACTTT. Amino acid sequence: CASSQGTDNSPLHF.

The V gene is TRBV6-5, the J gene TRBJ1-5, with 7 bases identical to TRBD1. CDR1 MNHEY and CDR2 SVGAGI come from the germline V gene. The CDR3 has 14 residues. V lost 7 bases to trimming and J lost 6 bases; unmatched junction nucleotides: 9. The CDR3 sequence is CASTGQVFSQPQHF. CDR3 DNA: TGTGCCAGCACCGGACAGGTCTTCTCTCAGCCCCAGCATTTT.

This chain uses TRBV10-3 with TRBJ1-6; 7 nucleotides agree with TRBD1. The V segment lost 8 bases and the J segment 0 bases; nucleotides outside the gene matches: 16. CDR1 is ENHRY and CDR2 is SYGVKD in the germline V gene. The CDR3 runs to 19 residues. The CDR3: CAISFREQGPSSYNSPLHF. The CDR3 nucleotides read TGTGCCATCTCTTTTCGGGAACAGGGGCCTTCCTCCTATAATTCACCCCTCCACTTT.

Note on this clone: Its ends do not fully match the called genes, so a read error is possible. V is TRBV6-2 or TRBV6-3 and J is TRBJ2-1; D uncertain. The CDR3 is 15 amino acids. Germline V lookup: CDR1 MNHEY, CDR2 SVGEGT. CDR3 protein: CASTPPRDSSNEQFF. The CDR3 DNA reads TGTGCCAGCACCCCCCCTCGAGACTCCTCCAATGAGCAGTTCTTC.

This chain connects TRBV29-1 to TRBJ2-7; 7 bases are a match to TRBD1. The J segment lost 1 base and the V segment lost 5 bases, leaving 2 bases of the junction unmatched. The length of the CDR3 is 12 residues. From germline, CDR1 is SQVTM and CDR2 ANQGSEA. CDR3 loop: CSVSTGSYEQYF. CDR3 bases: TGCAGCGTTTCGACAGGGTCCTACGAGCAGTACTTC.

This rearrangement joins TRBV7-9 to TRBJ2-1, with TRBD2 matching over 10 bases. Unmatched junction bases numbered 12, after V lost 5 bases and J lost 8 bases. The CDR3 contains 16 residues. CDR1 and CDR2 (germline): SEHNR, FQNEAQ (reference sequence). CDR3 sequence (DNA): TGTGCCAGCAGCGAGGGTTACTTCCTAGCGGGAGATGAGCAGTTCTTC. Its translation is CASSEGYFLAGDEQFF. The variable domain in full, with the rest retrieved from reference TRBV7-9 and TRBJ2-1, is DTGVSQNPRHKITKRGQNVTFRCDPISEHNRLYWYRQTLGQGPEFLTYFQNEAQLEKSRLLSDRFSAERPKGSFSTLEIQRTEQGDSAMYLCASSEGYFLAGDEQFFGPGTRLTVL.

The chain carries TRBV9 and TRBJ2-3; 12 nucleotides line up with TRBD2. The V and J ends lost 5 bases and 1 base, in that order; junction bases with no gene match: 14. The CDR3 totals 19 residues. Looked up from germline, CDR1 is SGDLS and CDR2 is YYNGEE. CDR3 in amino acids: CASSRTTSGSNRGTDTQYF. For the CDR3, the DNA is TGTGCCAGCAGTCGTACGACTAGCGGGAGTAATAGGGGCACAGATACGCAGTATTTT. The full variable domain, rest sourced from reference TRBV9 and TRBJ2-3, is DSGVTQTPKHLITATGQRVTLRCSPRSGDLSVYWYQQSLDQGLQFLIQYYNGEERAKGNILERFSAQQFPDLHSELNLSSLELGDSALYFCASSRTTSGSNRGTDTQYFGPGTRLTVL.

This chain links TRBV6-5 with TRBJ1-1; tentative D call: TRBD1 (6 bases). Looked up from germline, CDR1 is MNHEY and CDR2 is SVGAGI. V lost 7 bases and J 0 bases, leaving 15 bases between the germline ends. The CDR3 consists of 15 residues. CDR3 nucleotide sequence: TGTGCCAGCACCCCGAACAGGGTAATGAACACTGAAGCTTTCTTT. It encodes CASTPNRVMNTEAFF.

The chain employs TRBV5-4 and TRBJ2-5; D is ambiguous. V lost 4 bases and J lost 0, with 10 bases in between. The germline V gene encodes CDR1 SGHNT and CDR2 YYREEE (reference sequence). This CDR3 has 14 residues. The DNA of the CDR3 is TGTGCCAGCAGCCCGGAGAGCGACCAAGAGACCCAGTACTTC. It yields the protein CASSPESDQETQYF.

The J gene is TRBJ2-2, the V gene TRBV27; 9 nucleotides match TRBD1. V lost 6 bases to trimming and J lost 3 bases; unmatched junction nucleotides: 8. The CDR3 runs 16 residues. CDR1 and CDR2 from the germline V gene are MNHEY and SMNVEV (reference sequence). CDR3 nucleotides: TGTGCCAGCAGAGCCTTCCGGGACAGGGACACCGGGGAGCTGTTTTTT. This codes for CASRAFRDRDTGELFF.

The chain couples TRBV5-1 to TRBJ2-3; tentatively, D is TRBD2 (6 bases). This CDR3 is built from 12 residues. Germline CDR1 is SGHRS and CDR2 is YFSETQ. V was clipped by 3 bases and J by 8 bases, with 10 bases between them. The CDR3 DNA reads as TGCGCCAGCAGCTCGGGACTCTCTACGCAGTATTTT. Translated, it gives CASSSGLSTQYF. Full variable domain (rest looked up from reference TRBV5-1 and TRBJ2-3): KAGVTQTPRYLIKTRGQQVTLSCSPISGHRSVSWYQQTPGQGLQFLFEYFSETQRNKGNFPGRFSGRQFSNSRSEMNVSTLELGDSALYLCASSSGLSTQYFGPGTRLTVL.

The chain has TRBV7-2 and TRBJ1-2, with a tentative D call TRBD1 (6 bases). The germline CDR1 and CDR2 sequences are SGHTA and FQGNSA. Trimming pared 2 bases from V and 7 bases from J, leaving 23 bases between. The CDR3 is 17 residues long. The chain's CDR3 is CASSLQVGGAGTRGYTF. DNA of the CDR3: TGTGCCAGCAGCTTACAAGTCGGGGGGGCGGGGACCCGTGGCTACACCTTC.

This chain uses TRBV18 with TRBJ2-7; 9 bases are shared with TRBD2. Looked up from germline, CDR1 is KGHSH and CDR2 is LQKENI. This CDR3 contains 14 residues. With V trimmed by 8 bases and J by 6 bases, 11 bases remained unmatched. CDR3 DNA sequence: TGTGCCAGCCAGCGGACTAGCGCCCTTCGCGAGCAGTACTTC. It is translated as CASQRTSALREQYF.

The chain carries TRBV7-8 and TRBJ2-7; 11 positions agree with TRBD2. With V trimmed by 4 bases and J by 2 bases, 4 bases remained unmatched. The germline V gene has CDR1 SGHVS and CDR2 FQNEAQ. CDR3 size: 15 residues. The CDR3: CASSSGTSGPYEQYF. CDR3 nucleotide sequence: TGTGCCAGCAGCTCTGGGACTAGCGGCCCCTACGAGCAGTACTTC.

The rearrangement joins TRBV19 to TRBJ2-1; TRBD1 matches 11 bases. Germline values: CDR1 LNHDA, CDR2 SQIVND (reference sequence). The CDR3 sequence is 18 residues long. With V trimmed by 1 base and J by 7 bases, 12 bases remained unmatched. The CDR3 bases are TGTGCCAGTAGTATAGGGACGATTACGGGACAGGGGGATAATGAGCAGTTCTTC. Translation gives CASSIGTITGQGDNEQFF.

This clone was picked up one time. The V call is TRBV6-2 or TRBV6-3, the J call TRBJ1-1; D might be TRBD1 (5 bases). Between the trimmed V and J ends, which lost 6 bases and 1 base, there was a span of 21 bases. CDR1 MNHEY and CDR2 SVGEGT come from the germline V gene. This CDR3 comprises 17 residues. The CDR3 DNA follows: TGTGCCAGCAGCAGGCCGACAGCACCATTAAAGAACACTGAAGCTTTCTTT. It is translated as CASSRPTAPLKNTEAFF.

This sequence joins TRBV5-6 and TRBJ1-2; 8 bases are a match to TRBD1. CDR1 is SGHDT and CDR2 is YYEEEE in the germline V gene. V was clipped by 0 bases and J by 4 bases; unmatched bases: 5. This CDR3 has 15 amino acids. CDR3 in amino acids: CASSLVTGGTYGYTF. CDR3 in DNA: TGTGCCAGCAGCTTGGTAACAGGGGGAACCTATGGCTACACCTTC.